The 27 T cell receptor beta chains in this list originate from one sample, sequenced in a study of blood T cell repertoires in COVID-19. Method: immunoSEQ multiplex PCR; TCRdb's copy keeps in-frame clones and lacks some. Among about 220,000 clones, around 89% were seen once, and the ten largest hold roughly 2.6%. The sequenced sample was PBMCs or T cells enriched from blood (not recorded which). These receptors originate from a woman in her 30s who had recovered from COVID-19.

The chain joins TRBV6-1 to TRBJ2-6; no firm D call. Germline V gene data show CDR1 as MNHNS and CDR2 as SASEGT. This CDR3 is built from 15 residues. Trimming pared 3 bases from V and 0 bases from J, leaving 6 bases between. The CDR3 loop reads CASSDAGSGANVLTF. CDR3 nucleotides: TGTGCCAGCAGTGACGCAGGCTCTGGGGCCAACGTCCTGACTTTC.

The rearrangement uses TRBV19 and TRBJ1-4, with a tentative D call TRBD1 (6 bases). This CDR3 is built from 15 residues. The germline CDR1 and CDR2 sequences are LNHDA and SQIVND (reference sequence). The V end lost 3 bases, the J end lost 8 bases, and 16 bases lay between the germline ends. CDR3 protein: CASSIGDRNREKLFF. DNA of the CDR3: TGTGCCAGTAGTATCGGAGACAGGAATCGCGAAAAACTGTTTTTT.

Written as DNA, the CDR3 is TGTGCCAGCAGTTACCCCTCGGCCCTCCACTTT. Encoded protein: CASSYPSALHF. V gene TRBV6-2 or TRBV6-3 combines with J gene TRBJ1-6; D not certain. The CDR3 contains 11 residues. CDR1 and CDR2 (germline): MNHEY, SVGEGT. Trimming left V 2 bases short and J 14 bases short, with 7 bases between.

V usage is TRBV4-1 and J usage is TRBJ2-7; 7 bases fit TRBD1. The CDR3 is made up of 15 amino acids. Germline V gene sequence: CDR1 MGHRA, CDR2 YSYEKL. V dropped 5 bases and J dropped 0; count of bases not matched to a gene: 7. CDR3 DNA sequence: TGCGCCAGCAGCTACTCACAGGGGTACTCCTACGAGCAGTACTTC. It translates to CASSYSQGYSYEQYF.

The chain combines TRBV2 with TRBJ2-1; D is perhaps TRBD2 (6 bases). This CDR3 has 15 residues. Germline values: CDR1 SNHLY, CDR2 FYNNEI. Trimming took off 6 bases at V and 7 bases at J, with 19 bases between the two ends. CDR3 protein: CASRTEGMSGNEQFF. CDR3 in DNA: TGTGCCAGCAGGACGGAGGGGATGTCGGGTAATGAGCAGTTCTTC. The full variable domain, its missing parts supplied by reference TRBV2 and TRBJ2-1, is EPEVTQTPSHQVTQMGQEVILRCVPISNHLYFYWYRQILGQKVEFLVSFYNNEISEKSEIFDDQFSVERPDGSNFTLKIRSTKLEDSAMYFCASRTEGMSGNEQFFGPGTRLTVL.

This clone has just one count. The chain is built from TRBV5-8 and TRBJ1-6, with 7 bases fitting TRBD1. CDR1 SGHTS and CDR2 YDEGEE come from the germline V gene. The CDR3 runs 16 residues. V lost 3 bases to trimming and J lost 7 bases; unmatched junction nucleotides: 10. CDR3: CASSSSEGQMNSPLHF. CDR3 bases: TGTGCCAGCAGCTCGTCTGAGGGACAGATGAATTCACCCCTCCACTTT.

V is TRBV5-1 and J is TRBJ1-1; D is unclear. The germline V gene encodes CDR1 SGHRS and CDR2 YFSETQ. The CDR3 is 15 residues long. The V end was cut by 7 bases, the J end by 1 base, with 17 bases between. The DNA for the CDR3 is TGCGCCAGCGAGGAACTAGGAGACGGGAACACTGAAGCTTTCTTT. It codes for CASEELGDGNTEAFF.

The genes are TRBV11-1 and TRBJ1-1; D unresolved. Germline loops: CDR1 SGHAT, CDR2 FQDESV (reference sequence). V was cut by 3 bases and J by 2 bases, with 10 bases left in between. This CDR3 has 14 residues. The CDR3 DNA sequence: TGTGCCAGCAGCTTTTTCAGGTATAACACTGAAGCTTTCTTT. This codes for CASSFFRYNTEAFF.

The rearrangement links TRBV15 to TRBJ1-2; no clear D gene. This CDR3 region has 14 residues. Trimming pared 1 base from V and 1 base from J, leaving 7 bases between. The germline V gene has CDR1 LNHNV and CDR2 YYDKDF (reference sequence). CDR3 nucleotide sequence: TGTGCCACCAGCAGAGGCGGGATTAACTATGGCTACACCTTC. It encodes CATSRGGINYGYTF.

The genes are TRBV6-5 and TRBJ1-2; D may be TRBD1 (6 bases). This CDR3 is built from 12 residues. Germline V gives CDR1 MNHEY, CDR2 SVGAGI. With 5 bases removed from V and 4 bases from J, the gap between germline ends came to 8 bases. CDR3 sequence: CASSKTGYGYTF. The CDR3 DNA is TGTGCCAGCAGTAAGACAGGCTATGGCTACACCTTC.

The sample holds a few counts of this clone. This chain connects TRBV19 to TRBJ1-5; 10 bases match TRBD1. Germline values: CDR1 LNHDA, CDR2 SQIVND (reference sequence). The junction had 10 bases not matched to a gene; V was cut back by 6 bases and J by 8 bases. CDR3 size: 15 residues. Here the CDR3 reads CASRPGQGWSEPQHF. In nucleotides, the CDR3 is TGTGCCAGTAGGCCGGGACAGGGGTGGAGTGAGCCCCAGCATTTT.

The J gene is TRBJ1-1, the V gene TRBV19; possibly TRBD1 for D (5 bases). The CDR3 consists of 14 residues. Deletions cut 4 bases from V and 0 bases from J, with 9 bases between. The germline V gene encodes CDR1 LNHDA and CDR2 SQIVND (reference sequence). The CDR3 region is CASSNQGLNTEAFF. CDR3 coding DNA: TGTGCCAGTAGTAACCAGGGATTGAACACTGAAGCTTTCTTT.

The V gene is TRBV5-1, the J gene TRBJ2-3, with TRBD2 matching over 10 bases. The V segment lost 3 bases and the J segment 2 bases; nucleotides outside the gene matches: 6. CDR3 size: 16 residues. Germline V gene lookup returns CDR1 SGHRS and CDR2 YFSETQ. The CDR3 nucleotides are TGCGCCAGCAGCTCCCTGAGCGGGGGGGCCACAGATACGCAGTATTTT. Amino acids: CASSSLSGGATDTQYF.

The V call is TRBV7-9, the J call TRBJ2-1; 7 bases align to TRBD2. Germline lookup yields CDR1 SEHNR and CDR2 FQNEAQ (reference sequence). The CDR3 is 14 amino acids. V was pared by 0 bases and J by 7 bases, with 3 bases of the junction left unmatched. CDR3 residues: CASSLAAGENEQFF. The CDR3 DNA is TGTGCCAGCAGCTTAGCGGCGGGGGAGAATGAGCAGTTCTTC.

The CDR3 DNA follows: TGTGCCAGCAGCGTCCAACAATATGGCTACACCTTC. Translation: CASSVQQYGYTF. The chain is built from TRBV9 and TRBJ1-2; D unresolved. The CDR3 length is 12 residues. The V gene lost 2 bases and the J gene lost 5 bases, with 7 bases spanning the gap. Germline V CDR1 and CDR2: SGDLS, YYNGEE.

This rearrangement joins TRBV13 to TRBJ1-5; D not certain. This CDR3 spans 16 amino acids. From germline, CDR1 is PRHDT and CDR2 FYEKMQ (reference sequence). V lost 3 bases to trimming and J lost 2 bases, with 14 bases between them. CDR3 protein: CASSFGSPEGNQPQHF. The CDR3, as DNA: TGTGCCAGCAGCTTTGGTTCCCCGGAGGGCAATCAGCCCCAGCATTTT.

The CDR3 sequence is CASGGQVPNYGYTF. CDR3 sequence (DNA): TGTGCCAGTGGAGGACAGGTCCCTAACTATGGCTACACCTTC. The rearrangement uses TRBV2 and TRBJ1-2, with 7 bases identical to TRBD1. CDR1 and CDR2 (germline): SNHLY, FYNNEI. J was trimmed by 0 bases and V by 9 bases; bases with no gene match: 7. CDR3 length: 14 residues.

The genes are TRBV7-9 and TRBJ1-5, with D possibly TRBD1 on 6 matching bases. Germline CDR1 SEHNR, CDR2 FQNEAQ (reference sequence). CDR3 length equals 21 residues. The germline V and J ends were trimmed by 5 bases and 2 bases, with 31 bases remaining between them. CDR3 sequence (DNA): TGTGCCAGCAGCAACACCCCGTGGGAGGGGGGGGCTTTCTTACGCAATCAGCCCCAGCATTTT. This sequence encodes CASSNTPWEGGAFLRNQPQHF.

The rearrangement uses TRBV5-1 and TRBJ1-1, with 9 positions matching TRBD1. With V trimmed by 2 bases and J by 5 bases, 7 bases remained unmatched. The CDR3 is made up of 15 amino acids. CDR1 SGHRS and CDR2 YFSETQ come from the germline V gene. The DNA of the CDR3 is TGCGCCAGCAGCTTAAACCGGGACAGGGTTACTGAAGCTTTCTTT. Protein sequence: CASSLNRDRVTEAFF.

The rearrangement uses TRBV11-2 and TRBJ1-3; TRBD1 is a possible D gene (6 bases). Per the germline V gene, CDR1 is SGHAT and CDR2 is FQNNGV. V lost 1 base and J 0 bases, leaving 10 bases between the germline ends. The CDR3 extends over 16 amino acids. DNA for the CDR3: TGTGCCAGCAGCTTAGCACGGACAGTCTCTGGAAACACCATATATTTT. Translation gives CASSLARTVSGNTIYF.

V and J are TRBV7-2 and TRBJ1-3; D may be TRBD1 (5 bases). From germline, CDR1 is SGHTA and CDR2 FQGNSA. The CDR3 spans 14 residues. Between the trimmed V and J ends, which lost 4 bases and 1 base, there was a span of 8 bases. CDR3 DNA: TGTGCCAGCAGCTCCTCAGGGTCTGGAAACACCATATATTTT. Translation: CASSSSGSGNTIYF.

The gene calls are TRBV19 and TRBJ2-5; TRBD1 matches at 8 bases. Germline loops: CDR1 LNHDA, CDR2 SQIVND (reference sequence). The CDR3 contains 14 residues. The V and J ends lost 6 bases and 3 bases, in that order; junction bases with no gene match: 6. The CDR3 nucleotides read TGTGCCAGTAGCAATAGGGGACAGGAAGAGACCCAGTACTTC. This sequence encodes CASSNRGQEETQYF.

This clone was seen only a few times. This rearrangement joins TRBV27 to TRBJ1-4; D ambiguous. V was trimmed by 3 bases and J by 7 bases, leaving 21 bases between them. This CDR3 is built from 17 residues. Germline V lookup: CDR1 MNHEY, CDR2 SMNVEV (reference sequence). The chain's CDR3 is CASSLRRAPYRSEKLFF. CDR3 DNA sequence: TGTGCCAGCAGTTTGAGGAGGGCTCCTTATCGGTCTGAAAAACTGTTTTTT.

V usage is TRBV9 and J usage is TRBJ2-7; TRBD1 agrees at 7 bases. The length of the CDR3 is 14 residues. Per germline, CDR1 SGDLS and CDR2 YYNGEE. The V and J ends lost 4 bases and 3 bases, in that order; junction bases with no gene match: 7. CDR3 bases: TGTGCCAGCAGCTCAACAGGGGCTCGCTACGAGCAGTACTTC. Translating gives CASSSTGARYEQYF.

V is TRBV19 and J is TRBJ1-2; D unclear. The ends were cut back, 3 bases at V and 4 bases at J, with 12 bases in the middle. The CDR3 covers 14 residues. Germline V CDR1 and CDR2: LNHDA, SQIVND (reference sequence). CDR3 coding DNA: TGTGCCAGTAGTATTCAGCACGAGCGCTATGGCTACACCTTC. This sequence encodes CASSIQHERYGYTF.

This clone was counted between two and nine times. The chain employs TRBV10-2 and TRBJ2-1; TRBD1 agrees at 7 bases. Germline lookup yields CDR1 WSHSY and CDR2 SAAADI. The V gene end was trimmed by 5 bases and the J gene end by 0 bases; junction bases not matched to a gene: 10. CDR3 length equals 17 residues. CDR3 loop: CASSTPLQGISYNEQFF. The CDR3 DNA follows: TGCGCCAGCAGTACTCCACTACAGGGGATCTCCTACAATGAGCAGTTCTTC.

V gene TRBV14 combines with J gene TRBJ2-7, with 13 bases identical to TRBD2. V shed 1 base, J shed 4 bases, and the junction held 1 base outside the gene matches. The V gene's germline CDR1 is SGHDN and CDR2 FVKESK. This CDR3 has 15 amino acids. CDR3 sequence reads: CASSQGTSGSYEQYF. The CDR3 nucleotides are TGTGCCAGCAGCCAAGGGACTAGCGGGAGTTACGAGCAGTACTTC.